The present T cell receptor (beta chain) was sequenced within a study of a mutant IDH1 vaccine in newly diagnosed glioma. Study-wide background: Treated patients showed a male proportion of around 62%, a female proportion of approximately 40%, and a mean age of around 40 years. Patients got radiotherapy, temozolomide, or both beforehand, and most got both. Study-wide points: Immune responses arising from the vaccine appeared in approximately 93% of patients. Pseudoprogression seemingly bore no relation to changes in top peripheral T cell clonotypes.

V gave up 2 bases and J gave up 0 bases, with 10 bases separating them. The V gene's germline CDR1 is SEHNR and CDR2 FQNEAQ (reference sequence). The CDR3 sequence is 15 residues long. Time point defined: week 23, last vaccination. The study gave 300 ug of mutant IDH1 20-mer peptide per vaccine dose, with topical imiquimod. The method was immunoSEQ multiplex PCR; TCRdb's version includes in-frame clones alone and lacks a portion of them. Of roughly 51,000 clones in the sample, about 81% were seen once. Notes on this clone: Its antigen is still unknown.

The chain carries TRBV7-9 and TRBJ1-1; D gene ambiguous. This specimen consisted of PBMCs, obtained from a glioma patient whose treatment included an IDH1 peptide vaccine. This sequence was found in a woman in her 40s with glioma. Some clones in this sample may be carry-over from other donors' samples. CDR3 DNA sequence: TGTGCCAGCAGCTTAACCCAGGTCATGAACACTGAAGCTTTCTTT. Translating it yields CASSLTQVMNTEAFF.